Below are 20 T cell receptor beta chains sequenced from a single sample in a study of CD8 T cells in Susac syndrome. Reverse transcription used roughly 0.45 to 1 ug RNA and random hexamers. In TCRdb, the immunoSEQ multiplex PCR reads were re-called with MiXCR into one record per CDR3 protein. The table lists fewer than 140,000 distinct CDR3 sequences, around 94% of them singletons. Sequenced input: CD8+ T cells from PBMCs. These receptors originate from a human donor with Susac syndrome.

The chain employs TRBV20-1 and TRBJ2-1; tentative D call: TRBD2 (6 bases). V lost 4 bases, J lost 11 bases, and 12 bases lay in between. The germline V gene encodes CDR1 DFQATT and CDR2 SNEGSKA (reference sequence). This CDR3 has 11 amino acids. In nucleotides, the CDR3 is TGCAGTGCTAATATGCGGGGCCAGCAGTTCTTC. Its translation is CSANMRGQQFF.

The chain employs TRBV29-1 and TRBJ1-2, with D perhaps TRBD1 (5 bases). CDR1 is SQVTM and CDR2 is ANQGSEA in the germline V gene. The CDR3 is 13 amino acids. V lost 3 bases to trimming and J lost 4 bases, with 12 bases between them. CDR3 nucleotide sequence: TGCAGCGTTGAGGACCCGGGGGGCTATGGCTACACCTTC. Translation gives CSVEDPGGYGYTF.

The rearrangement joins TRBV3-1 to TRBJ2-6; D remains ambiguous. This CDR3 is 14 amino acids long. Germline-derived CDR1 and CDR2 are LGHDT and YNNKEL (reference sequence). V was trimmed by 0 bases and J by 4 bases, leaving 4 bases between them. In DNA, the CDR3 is TGTGCCAGCAGCCAAGACCTGGGGGCCAACGTCCTGACTTTC. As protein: CASSQDLGANVLTF. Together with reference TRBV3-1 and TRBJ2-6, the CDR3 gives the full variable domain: DTAVSQTPKYLVTQMGNDKSIKCEQNLGHDTMYWYKQDSKKFLKIMFSYNNKELIINETVPNRFSPKSPDKAHLNLHINSLELGDSAVYFCASSQDLGANVLTFGAGSRLTVL.

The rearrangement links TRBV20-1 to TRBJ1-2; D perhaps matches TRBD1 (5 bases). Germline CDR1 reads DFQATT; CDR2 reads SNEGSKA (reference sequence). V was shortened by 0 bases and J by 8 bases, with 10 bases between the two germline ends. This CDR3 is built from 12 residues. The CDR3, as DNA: TGCAGTGCTAGAGATTTGTGGGGGGGCTACACCTTC. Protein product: CSARDLWGGYTF.

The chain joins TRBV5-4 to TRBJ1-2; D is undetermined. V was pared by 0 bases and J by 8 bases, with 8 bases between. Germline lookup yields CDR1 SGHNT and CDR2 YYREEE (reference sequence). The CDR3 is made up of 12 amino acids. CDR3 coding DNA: TGTGCCAGCAGCTTGGGCACGGGGGGCTACACCTTC. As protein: CASSLGTGGYTF. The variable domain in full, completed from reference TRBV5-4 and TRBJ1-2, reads ETGVTQSPTHLIKTRGQQVTLRCSSQSGHNTVSWYQQALGQGPQFIFQYYREEENGRGNFPPRFSGLQFPNYSSELNVNALELDDSALYLCASSLGTGGYTFGSGTRLTVV.

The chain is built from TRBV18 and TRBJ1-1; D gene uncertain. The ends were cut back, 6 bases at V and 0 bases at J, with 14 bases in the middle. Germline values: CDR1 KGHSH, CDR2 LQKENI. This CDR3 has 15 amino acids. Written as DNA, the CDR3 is TGTGCCAGCTCGACCTCGGACGGGGTGAACACTGAAGCTTTCTTT. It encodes CASSTSDGVNTEAFF.

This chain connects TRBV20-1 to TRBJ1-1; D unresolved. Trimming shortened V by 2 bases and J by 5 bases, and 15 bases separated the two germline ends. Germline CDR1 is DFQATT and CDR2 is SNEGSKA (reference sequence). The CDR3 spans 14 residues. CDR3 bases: TGCAGTGCTAGATCTCCCGACGGCCAGACTGAAGCTTTCTTT. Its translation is CSARSPDGQTEAFF.

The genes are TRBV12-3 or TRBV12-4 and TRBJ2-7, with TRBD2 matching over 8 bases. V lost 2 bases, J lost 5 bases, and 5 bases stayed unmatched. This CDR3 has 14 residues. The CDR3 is CASSLSGGIHEQYF. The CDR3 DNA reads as TGTGCCAGCAGTTTATCGGGAGGGATCCACGAGCAGTACTTC.

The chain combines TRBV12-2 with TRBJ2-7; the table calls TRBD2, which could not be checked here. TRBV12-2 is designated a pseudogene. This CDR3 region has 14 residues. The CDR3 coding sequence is TGTGCAAGTCGCTTCTCGACTAGCCGATACGAGCAGTACTTC. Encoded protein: CASRFSTSRYEQYF.

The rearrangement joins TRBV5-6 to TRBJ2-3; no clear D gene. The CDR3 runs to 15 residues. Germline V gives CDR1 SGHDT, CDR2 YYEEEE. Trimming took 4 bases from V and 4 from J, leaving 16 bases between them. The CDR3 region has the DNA TGTGCCAGCAGCACCGAGGATGATCGCGCAGATACGCAGTATTTT. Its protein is CASSTEDDRADTQYF. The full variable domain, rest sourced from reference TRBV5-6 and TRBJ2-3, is DAGVTQSPTHLIKTRGQQVTLRCSPKSGHDTVSWYQQALGQGPQFIFQYYEEEERQRGNFPDRFSGHQFPNYSSELNVNALLLGDSALYLCASSTEDDRADTQYFGPGTRLTVL.

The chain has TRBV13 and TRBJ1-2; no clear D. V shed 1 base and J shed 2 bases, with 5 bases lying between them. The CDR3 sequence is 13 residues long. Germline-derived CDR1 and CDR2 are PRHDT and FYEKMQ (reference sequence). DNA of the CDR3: TGTGCCAGCAGCTTAGAGAGAAACTATGGCTACACCTTC. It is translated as CASSLERNYGYTF.

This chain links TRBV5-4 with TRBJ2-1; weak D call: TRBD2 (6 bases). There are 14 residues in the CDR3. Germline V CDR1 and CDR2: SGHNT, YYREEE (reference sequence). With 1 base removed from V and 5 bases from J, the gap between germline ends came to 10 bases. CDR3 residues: CASSLRGRHNEQFF. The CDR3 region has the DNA TGTGCCAGCAGCTTGCGGGGGAGGCACAATGAGCAGTTCTTC. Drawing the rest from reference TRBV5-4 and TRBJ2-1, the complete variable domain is ETGVTQSPTHLIKTRGQQVTLRCSSQSGHNTVSWYQQALGQGPQFIFQYYREEENGRGNFPPRFSGLQFPNYSSELNVNALELDDSALYLCASSLRGRHNEQFFGPGTRLTVL.

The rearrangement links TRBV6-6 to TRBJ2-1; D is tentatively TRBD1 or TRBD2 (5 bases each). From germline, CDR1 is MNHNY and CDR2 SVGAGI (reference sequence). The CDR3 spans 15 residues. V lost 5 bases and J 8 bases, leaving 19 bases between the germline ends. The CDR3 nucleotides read TGTGCCAGCAGTCTCCGAGGGACGTTCGACGATGAGCAGTTCTTC. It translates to CASSLRGTFDDEQFF.

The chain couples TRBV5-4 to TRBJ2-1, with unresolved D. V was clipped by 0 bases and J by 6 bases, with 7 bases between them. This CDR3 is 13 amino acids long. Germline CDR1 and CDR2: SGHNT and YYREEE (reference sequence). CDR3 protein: CASSLGSPNEQFF. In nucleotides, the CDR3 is TGTGCCAGCAGCTTGGGCTCCCCCAATGAGCAGTTCTTC.

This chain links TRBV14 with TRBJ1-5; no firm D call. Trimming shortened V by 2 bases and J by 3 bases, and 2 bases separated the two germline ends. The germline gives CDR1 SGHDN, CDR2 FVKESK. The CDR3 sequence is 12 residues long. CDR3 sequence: CASSQFNQPQHF. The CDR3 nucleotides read TGTGCCAGCAGCCAATTCAATCAGCCCCAGCATTTT. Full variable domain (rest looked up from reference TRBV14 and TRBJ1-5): EAGVTQFPSHSVIEKGQTVTLRCDPISGHDNLYWYRRVMGKEIKFLLHFVKESKQDESGMPNNRFLAERTGGTYSTLKVQPAELEDSGVYFCASSQFNQPQHFGDGTRLSIL.

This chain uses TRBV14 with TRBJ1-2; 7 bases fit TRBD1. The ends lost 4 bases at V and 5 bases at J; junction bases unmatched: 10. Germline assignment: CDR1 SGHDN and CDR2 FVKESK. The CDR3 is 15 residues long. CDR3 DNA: TGTGCCAGCAGCCCCCGGACAGGCGGTGGTTATGGCTACACCTTC. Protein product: CASSPRTGGGYGYTF.

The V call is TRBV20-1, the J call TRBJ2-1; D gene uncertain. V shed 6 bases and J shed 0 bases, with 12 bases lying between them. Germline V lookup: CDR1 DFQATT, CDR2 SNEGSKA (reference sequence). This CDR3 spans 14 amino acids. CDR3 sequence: CSAAFGDSYNEQFF. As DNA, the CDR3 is TGCAGTGCGGCTTTTGGGGACTCCTACAATGAGCAGTTCTTC.

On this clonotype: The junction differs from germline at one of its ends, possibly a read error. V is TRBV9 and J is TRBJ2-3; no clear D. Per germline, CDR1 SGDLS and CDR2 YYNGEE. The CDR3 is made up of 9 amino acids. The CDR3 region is CASSVDLNF. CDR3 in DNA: TGTGCCAGCAGCGTAGATTTGAATTTT.

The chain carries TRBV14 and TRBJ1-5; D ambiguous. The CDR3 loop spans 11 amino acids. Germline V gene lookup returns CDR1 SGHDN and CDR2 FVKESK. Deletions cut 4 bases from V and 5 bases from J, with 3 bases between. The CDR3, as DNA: TGTGCCAGCAGCCGGGATCAGCCCCAGCATTTT. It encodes CASSRDQPQHF.

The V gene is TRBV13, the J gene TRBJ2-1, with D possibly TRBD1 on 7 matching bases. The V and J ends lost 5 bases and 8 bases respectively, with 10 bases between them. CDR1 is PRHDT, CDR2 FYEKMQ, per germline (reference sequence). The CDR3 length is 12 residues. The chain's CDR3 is CASSIRGDEQFF. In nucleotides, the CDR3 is TGTGCCAGCAGCATCAGGGGGGATGAGCAGTTCTTC.